This T cell receptor beta chain was recovered during a study of Ad26.COV2.S vaccination and SARS-CoV-2 variants. Trimming at V came to 0 bases and at J to 3 bases, leaving 6 bases not matched to a gene. CDR1 is MGHRA, CDR2 YSYEKL, per germline. The CDR3 runs to 16 residues. Treatment defined: approximately 18 received Ad26.COV2.S at low or high dose, single or two shots; 5 received placebo; per-sample allocation not given. Samples analyzed were those drawn on day 63 after the first vaccine or placebo injection. Boston provided a donor who was an adult aged 18-55 years. An Ad26 vector was used to express Wuhan-strain SARS-CoV-2 spike as the vaccine. Here immunoSEQ multiplex PCR was the method, and the copy in TCRdb shows in-frame clones only, minus some. The sample lists a few hundred thousand clones, 85% to 90% occurring once.

The sample was peripheral blood, taken in a trial of Ad26.COV2.S vaccine versus placebo. This sequence originates from a person aged 18-60 years who received the Ad26.COV2.S COVID-19 vaccine or a placebo. The chain recombines TRBV4-1 with TRBJ1-2; 8 bases fit TRBD1. The CDR3 is CASSQDIGTGDYGYTF. The CDR3 coding sequence is TGCGCCAGCAGCCAAGACATAGGGACAGGAGACTATGGCTACACCTTC.